This T cell receptor (beta chain) stems from a study of T cell responses to AZD1222 COVID-19 vaccine. Using immunoSEQ multiplex PCR, the repertoire was profiled, and TCRdb retains in-frame clones only, with some absent. This table holds around 130,000 clones, around 84% found once. In germline, CDR1 is SNHLY, CDR2 FYNNEI. There are 15 residues in the CDR3. V dropped 3 bases and J dropped 4; count of bases not matched to a gene: 5. The chain links TRBV2 to TRBJ2-1; 8 bases agree with TRBD2. The clonotype originates from an adult in good health. The specimen was peripheral blood, collected on day 0 of AZD1222 vaccination. The CDR3 spells CASSDWRGVYNEQFF. The CDR3 nucleotides read TGTGCCAGCAGTGATTGGCGGGGGGTTTACAATGAGCAGTTCTTC.